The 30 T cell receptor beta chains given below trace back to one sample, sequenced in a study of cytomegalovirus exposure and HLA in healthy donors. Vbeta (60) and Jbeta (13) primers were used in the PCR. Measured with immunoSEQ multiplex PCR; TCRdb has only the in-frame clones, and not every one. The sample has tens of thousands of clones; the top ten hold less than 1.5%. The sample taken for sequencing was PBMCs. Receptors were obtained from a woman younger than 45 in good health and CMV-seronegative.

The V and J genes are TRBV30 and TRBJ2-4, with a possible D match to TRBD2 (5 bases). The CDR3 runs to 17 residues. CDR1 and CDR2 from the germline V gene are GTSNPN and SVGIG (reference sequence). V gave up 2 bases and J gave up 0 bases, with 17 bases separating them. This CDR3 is CAWSSEYGGLAKNIQYF. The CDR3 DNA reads TGTGCCTGGAGTTCTGAGTACGGTGGACTAGCCAAAAACATTCAGTACTTC.

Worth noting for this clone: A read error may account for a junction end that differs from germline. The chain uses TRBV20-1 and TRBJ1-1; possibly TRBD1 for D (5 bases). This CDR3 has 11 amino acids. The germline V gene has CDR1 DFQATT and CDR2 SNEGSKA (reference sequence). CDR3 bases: TGTAGCGCCGGGGGACGGGTTGAAGCTTTCTTT. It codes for CSAGGRVEAFF.

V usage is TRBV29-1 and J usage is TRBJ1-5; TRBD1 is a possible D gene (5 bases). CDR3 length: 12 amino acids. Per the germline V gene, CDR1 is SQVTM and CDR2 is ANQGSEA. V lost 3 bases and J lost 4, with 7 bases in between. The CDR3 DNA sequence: TGCAGCGTTGAGGAGGGGAATCAGCCCCAGCATTTT. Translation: CSVEEGNQPQHF.

CDR3 nucleotide sequence: TGCAGCGTTGGTGAGGGAGGGCCAAATGAGCAGTTCTTC. Protein: CSVGEGGPNEQFF. The chain joins TRBV29-1 to TRBJ2-1; 7 nucleotides match TRBD2. Germline V gene sequence: CDR1 SQVTM, CDR2 ANQGSEA. The CDR3 sequence is 13 residues long. Trimming removed 4 bases from V and 7 bases from J; junction bases left unmatched: 7.

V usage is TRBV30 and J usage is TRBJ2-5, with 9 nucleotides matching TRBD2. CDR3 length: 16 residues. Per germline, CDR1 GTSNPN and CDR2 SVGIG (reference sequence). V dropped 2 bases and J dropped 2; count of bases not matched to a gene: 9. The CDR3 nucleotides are TGTGCCTGGAGTAGGCGGGGGGGCGTAGGGCAAGAGACCCAGTACTTC. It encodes CAWSRRGGVGQETQYF.

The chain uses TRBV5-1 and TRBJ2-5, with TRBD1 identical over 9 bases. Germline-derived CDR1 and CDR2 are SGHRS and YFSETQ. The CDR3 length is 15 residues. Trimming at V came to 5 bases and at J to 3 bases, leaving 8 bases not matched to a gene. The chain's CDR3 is CASSPGQGLEETQYF. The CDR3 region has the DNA TGCGCCAGCAGTCCCGGACAGGGGCTGGAAGAGACCCAGTACTTC.

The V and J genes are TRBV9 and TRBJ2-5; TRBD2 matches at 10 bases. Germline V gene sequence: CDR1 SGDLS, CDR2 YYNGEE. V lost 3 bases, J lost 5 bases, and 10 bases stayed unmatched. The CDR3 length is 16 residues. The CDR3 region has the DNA TGTGCCAGCAGCGAGGAAGCGGGAGGGAGAGGGGAGACCCAGTACTTC. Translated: CASSEEAGGRGETQYF.

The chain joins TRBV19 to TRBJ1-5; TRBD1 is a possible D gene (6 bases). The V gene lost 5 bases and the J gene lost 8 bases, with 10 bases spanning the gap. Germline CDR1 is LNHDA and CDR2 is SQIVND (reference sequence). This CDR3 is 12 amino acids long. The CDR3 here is CASSERQEPQHF. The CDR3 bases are TGTGCCAGTAGTGAGCGACAGGAGCCCCAGCATTTT.

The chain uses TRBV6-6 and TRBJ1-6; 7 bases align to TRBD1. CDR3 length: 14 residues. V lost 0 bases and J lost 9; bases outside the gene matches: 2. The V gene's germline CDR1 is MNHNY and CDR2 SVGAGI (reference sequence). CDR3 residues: CASSYSGGSSPLHF. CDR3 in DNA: TGTGCCAGCAGTTACTCAGGGGGCAGTTCACCCCTCCACTTT.

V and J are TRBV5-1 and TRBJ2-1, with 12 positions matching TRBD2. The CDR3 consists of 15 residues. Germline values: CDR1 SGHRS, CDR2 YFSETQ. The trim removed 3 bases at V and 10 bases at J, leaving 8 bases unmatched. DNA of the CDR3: TGCGCCAGCAGCTCCCTAGCGGGAGGGCCGGAAGAGCAGTTCTTC. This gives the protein CASSSLAGGPEEQFF.

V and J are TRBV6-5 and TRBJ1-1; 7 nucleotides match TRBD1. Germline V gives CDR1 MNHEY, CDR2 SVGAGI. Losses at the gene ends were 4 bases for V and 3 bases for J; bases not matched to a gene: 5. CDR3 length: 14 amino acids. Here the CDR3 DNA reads TGTGCCAGCAGTTCTCAGGGGGGAGACACTGAAGCTTTCTTT. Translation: CASSSQGGDTEAFF.

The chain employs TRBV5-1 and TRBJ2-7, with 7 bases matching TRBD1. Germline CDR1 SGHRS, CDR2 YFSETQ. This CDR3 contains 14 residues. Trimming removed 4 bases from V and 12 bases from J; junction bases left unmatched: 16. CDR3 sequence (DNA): TGCGCCAGCAGCAGGGACAGTTCCCCCTGGTTTCTGTACTTC. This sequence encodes CASSRDSSPWFLYF.

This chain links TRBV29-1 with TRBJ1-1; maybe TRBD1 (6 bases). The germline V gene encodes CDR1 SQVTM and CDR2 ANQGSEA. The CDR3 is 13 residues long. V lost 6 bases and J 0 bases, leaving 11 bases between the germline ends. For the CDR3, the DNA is TGCAGCGTGTGGACAGAATTGAACACTGAAGCTTTCTTT. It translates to CSVWTELNTEAFF.

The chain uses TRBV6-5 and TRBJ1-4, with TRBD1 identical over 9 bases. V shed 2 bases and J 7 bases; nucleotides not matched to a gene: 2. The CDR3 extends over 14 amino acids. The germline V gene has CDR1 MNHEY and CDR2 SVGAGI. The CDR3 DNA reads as TGTGCCAGCAGTTACGAGACAGGGGGTGAAAAACTGTTTTTT. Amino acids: CASSYETGGEKLFF.

The CDR3 loop reads CASSWTGEGNTIYF. CDR3 bases: TGTGCCAGCAGCTGGACAGGGGAAGGAAACACCATATATTTT. The chain carries TRBV5-6 and TRBJ1-3; TRBD1 agrees at 9 bases. CDR1 and CDR2 (germline): SGHDT, YYEEEE. This CDR3 spans 14 amino acids. Trimming took 3 bases from V and 4 from J; bases not matched to a gene: 2.

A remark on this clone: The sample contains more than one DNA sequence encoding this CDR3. The CDR3 here is CASSTNRGYSPLHF. CDR3 nucleotide sequence: TGTGCCAGCAGCACCAACAGGGGATACTCACCCCTCCACTTT. The genes are TRBV5-6 and TRBJ1-6; 7 bases agree with TRBD1. Germline-derived CDR1 and CDR2 are SGHDT and YYEEEE. This CDR3 has 14 residues. V shed 4 bases and J 10 bases; nucleotides not matched to a gene: 8.

The CDR3 loop reads CASSITGTRGEQYF. CDR3 DNA: TGTGCCAGTAGTATCACCGGGACTAGGGGGGAGCAGTACTTC. The genes are TRBV19 and TRBJ2-7; 8 bases align to TRBD2. This CDR3 spans 14 amino acids. Unmatched junction bases numbered 8, after V lost 3 bases and J lost 7 bases. CDR1 and CDR2 from the germline V gene are LNHDA and SQIVND (reference sequence).

CDR3: CASSALAGVSYNEQFF. CDR3 bases: TGTGCCAGCAGTGCTCTAGCGGGGGTCTCCTACAATGAGCAGTTCTTC. The rearrangement uses TRBV6-1 and TRBJ2-1; 10 nucleotides match TRBD2. The CDR3 is 16 amino acids. Germline V gene sequence: CDR1 MNHNS, CDR2 SASEGT. With V trimmed by 4 bases and J by 0 bases, 3 bases remained unmatched.

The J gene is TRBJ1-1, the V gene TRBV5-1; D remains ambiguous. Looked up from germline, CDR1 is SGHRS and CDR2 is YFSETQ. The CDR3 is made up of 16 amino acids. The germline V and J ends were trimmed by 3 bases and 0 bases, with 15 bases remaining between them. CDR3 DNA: TGCGCCAGCAGCTCCCTGGGTGGAGGGATGAACACTGAAGCTTTCTTT. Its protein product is CASSSLGGGMNTEAFF. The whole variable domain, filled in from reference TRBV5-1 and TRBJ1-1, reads KAGVTQTPRYLIKTRGQQVTLSCSPISGHRSVSWYQQTPGQGLQFLFEYFSETQRNKGNFPGRFSGRQFSNSRSEMNVSTLELGDSALYLCASSSLGGGMNTEAFFGQGTRLTVV.

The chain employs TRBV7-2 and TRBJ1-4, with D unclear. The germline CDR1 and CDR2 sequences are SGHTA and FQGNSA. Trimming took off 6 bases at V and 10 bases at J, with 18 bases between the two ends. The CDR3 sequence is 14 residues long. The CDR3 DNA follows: TGTGCCAGCAGTTTCGACATAACAAACGGAAAACTGTTTTTT. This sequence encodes CASSFDITNGKLFF.

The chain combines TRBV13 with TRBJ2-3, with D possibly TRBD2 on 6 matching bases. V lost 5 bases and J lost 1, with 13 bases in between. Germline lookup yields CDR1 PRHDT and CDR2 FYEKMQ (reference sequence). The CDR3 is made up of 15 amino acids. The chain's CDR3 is CASSKAGFGTDTQYF. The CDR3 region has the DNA TGTGCCAGCAGCAAAGCGGGTTTCGGCACAGATACGCAGTATTTT.

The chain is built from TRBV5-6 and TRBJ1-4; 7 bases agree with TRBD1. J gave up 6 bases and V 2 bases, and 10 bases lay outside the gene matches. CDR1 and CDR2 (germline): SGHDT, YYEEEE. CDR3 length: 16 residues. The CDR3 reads CASSLEGATLYEKLFF. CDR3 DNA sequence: TGTGCCAGCAGCTTAGAGGGGGCTACGTTATATGAAAAACTGTTTTTT.

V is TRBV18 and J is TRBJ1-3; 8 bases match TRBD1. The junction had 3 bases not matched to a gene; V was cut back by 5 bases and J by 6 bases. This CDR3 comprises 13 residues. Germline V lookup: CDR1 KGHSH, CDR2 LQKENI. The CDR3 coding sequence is TGTGCCAGCTCAACCAGGGGGCTAAACACCATATATTTT. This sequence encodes CASSTRGLNTIYF.

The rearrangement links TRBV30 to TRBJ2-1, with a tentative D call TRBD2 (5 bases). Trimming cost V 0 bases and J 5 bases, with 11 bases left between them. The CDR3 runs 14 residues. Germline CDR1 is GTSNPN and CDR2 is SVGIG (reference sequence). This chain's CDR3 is CAWSVLDGDNEQFF. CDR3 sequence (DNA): TGTGCCTGGAGTGTACTAGACGGCGACAATGAGCAGTTCTTC.

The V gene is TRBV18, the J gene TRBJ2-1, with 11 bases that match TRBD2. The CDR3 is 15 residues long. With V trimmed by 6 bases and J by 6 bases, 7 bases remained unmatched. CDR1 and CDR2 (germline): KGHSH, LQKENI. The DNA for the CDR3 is TGTGCCAGCTCGGGGCTAGCGGGAGGCGGCAATGAGCAGTTCTTC. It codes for CASSGLAGGGNEQFF.

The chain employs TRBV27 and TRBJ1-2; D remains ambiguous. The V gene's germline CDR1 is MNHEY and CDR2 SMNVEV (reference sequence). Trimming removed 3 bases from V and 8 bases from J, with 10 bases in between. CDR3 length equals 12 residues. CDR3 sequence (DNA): TGTGCCAGCAGTTTTAGAGGGAGCGGCTACACCTTC. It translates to CASSFRGSGYTF.

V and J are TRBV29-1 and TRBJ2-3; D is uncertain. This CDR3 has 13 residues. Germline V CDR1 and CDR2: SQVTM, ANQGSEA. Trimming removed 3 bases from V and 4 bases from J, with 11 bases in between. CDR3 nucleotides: TGCAGCGTTGAGTCGCAGGTGGCAGATACGCAGTATTTT. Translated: CSVESQVADTQYF.

CDR3 loop: CASSHPGGGSSTGELFF. The DNA for the CDR3 is TGTGCCAGCAGCCACCCGGGCGGGGGGTCCTCCACCGGGGAGCTGTTTTTT. The chain joins TRBV4-2 to TRBJ2-2; TRBD2 matches at 8 bases. The V gene end was trimmed by 3 bases and the J gene end by 4 bases; junction bases not matched to a gene: 10. The CDR3 sequence is 17 residues long. CDR1 is LGHNA and CDR2 is YNFKEQ in the germline V gene.

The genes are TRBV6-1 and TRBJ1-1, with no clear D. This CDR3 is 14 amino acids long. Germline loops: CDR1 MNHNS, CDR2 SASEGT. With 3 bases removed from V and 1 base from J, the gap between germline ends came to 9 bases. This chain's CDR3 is CASSDVTENTEAFF. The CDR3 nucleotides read TGTGCCAGCAGTGACGTCACAGAGAACACTGAAGCTTTCTTT.

CDR3 DNA sequence: TGTGCCAGTAGAACAGGGATCCAGCCCCAGCATTTT. Amino acid sequence: CASRTGIQPQHF. The gene calls are TRBV19 and TRBJ1-5; perhaps TRBD1 as D (6 bases). Germline assignment: CDR1 LNHDA and CDR2 SQIVND (reference sequence). Trimming pared 6 bases from V and 7 bases from J, leaving 10 bases between. There are 12 residues in the CDR3. Full variable domain (outside the CDR3, taken from reference TRBV19 and TRBJ1-5): DGGITQSPKYLFRKEGQNVTLSCEQNLNHDAMYWYRQDPGQGLRLIYYSQIVNDFQKGDIAEGYSVSREKKESFPLTVTSAQKNPTAFYLCASRTGIQPQHFGDGTRLSIL.